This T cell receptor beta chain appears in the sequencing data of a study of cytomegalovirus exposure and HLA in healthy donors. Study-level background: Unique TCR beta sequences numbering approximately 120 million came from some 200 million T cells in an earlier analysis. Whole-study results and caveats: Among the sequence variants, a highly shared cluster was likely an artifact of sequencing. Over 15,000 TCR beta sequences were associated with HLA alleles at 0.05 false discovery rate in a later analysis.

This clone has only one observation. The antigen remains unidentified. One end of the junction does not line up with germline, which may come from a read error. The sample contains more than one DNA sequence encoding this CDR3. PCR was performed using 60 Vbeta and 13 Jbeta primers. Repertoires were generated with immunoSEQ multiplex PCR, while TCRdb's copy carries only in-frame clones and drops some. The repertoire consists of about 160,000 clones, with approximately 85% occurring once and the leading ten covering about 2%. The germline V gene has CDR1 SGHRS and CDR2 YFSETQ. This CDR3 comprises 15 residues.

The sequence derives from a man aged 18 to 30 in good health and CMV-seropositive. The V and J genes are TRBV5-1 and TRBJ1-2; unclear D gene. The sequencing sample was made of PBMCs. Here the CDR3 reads CASSLDALSNYGYTF. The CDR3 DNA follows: TGCGCCAGCAGCTTGGATGCGTTATCTAACTATGGCTACACTTTC.